This record looks at one T cell receptor (beta chain) sequence and its context. Its specificity is unknown. The sample is drawn from a study of T-cell memory formation after mild COVID-19. The overall study: For the most part, TCR clusters were specific to one donor. Study-wide results and caveats: Among clones contracting day 15 to 85, CD4/CD8 was balanced, whereas later expanders leaned CD4+.

TCR alpha and TCR beta cDNA libraries with sample barcodes and UMIs came from 5'RACE using constant-segment primers. Via MiXCR, TCRdb re-called the 5' RACE reads, giving one row per CDR3 protein. The sample consists of around 340,000 distinct CDR3 sequences, approximately 13% of them appearing once. The CDR3 totals 13 residues. Looked up from germline, CDR1 is MNHEY and CDR2 is SVGAGI. Trimming cost V 6 bases and J 7 bases, with 15 bases left between them. The sequencing input was PBMCs or a T cell subset sorted from them (not recorded which). The source is a man aged 18 to 29 who had mild COVID-19 (a few samples of this study predate the infection). Cell type and time point are not known. This chain uses TRBV6-5 with TRBJ1-2, with D unresolved. CDR3 nucleotides: TGTGCCAGCAGGGCCACCGACGTAGGTGGCTACACCTTC. It translates to CASRATDVGGYTF.